What follows are 10 T cell receptor beta chains derived from one specimen sequenced in a study of shared clonotypes between healthy human individuals. TCRdb's copy holds only in-frame clones and misses some; the assay was immunoSEQ multiplex PCR. The sample shows around 2.1 million clones, 85% to 95% of them seen only once. In the naive CD8 group, cells lacked CD45RO and were positively selected for CCR7, so terminally differentiated effector memory CD45RA+ cells were left out. Sequenced: naive CD8+ T cells from PBMCs. The source is a young man in good health. Some clones in this sample may be carry-over from other donors' samples.

As for this clone: The sample carries other DNA sequences with the same CDR3. This chain links TRBV19 with TRBJ2-7; D perhaps matches TRBD1 (6 bases). Between the trimmed V and J ends, which lost 1 base and 2 bases, there was a span of 9 bases. Germline V gene sequence: CDR1 LNHDA, CDR2 SQIVND (reference sequence). This CDR3 contains 14 residues. The CDR3, as DNA: TGTGCCAGTAGTATAGGACGGGACACCTACGAGCAGTACTTC. As protein: CASSIGRDTYEQYF.

The rearrangement uses TRBV4-1 and TRBJ2-2; D ambiguous. CDR3 length: 15 amino acids. CDR1 is MGHRA and CDR2 is YSYEKL in the germline V gene. With 3 bases removed from V and 6 bases from J, the gap between germline ends came to 14 bases. CDR3 DNA sequence: TGCGCCAGCAGCCAGACCCTCGGCTTCCCCGGGGAGCTGTTTTTT. Encoded protein: CASSQTLGFPGELFF.

Regarding this clone: The sample carries other DNA sequences with the same CDR3. The chain recombines TRBV11-2 with TRBJ2-7, with unresolved D. The CDR3 runs to 12 residues. Trimming took 5 bases from V and 4 from J, leaving 9 bases between them. Germline CDR1 is SGHAT and CDR2 is FQNNGV. The CDR3 nucleotides read TGTGCCAGCAGCCCGCGGTCATACGAGCAGTACTTC. Translated, it gives CASSPRSYEQYF.

The chain combines TRBV5-1 with TRBJ2-7, with 10 nucleotides matching TRBD2. CDR3 size: 16 residues. Germline lookup yields CDR1 SGHRS and CDR2 YFSETQ. V shed 3 bases, J shed 5 bases, and the junction held 11 bases outside the gene matches. CDR3 nucleotide sequence: TGCGCCAGCAGCTATAAGCGGGAGGGCCTAAAGAACGAGCAGTACTTC. Translation gives CASSYKREGLKNEQYF.

The rearrangement joins TRBV15 to TRBJ2-7, with 11 bases matching TRBD2. V lost 0 bases and J lost 7; bases outside the gene matches: 5. The CDR3 loop spans 15 amino acids. Looked up from germline, CDR1 is LNHNV and CDR2 is YYDKDF (reference sequence). CDR3 region: CATSRDSGRAREQYF. Written as DNA, the CDR3 is TGTGCCACCAGCAGAGATAGCGGGAGGGCCCGGGAGCAGTACTTC. Complete variable domain (other parts from reference TRBV15 and TRBJ2-7): DAMVIQNPRYQVTQFGKPVTLSCSQTLNHNVMYWYQQKSSQAPKLLFHYYDKDFNNEADTPDNFQSRRPNTSFCFLDIRSPGLGDTAMYLCATSRDSGRAREQYFGPGTRLTVT.

This sequence joins TRBV29-1 and TRBJ2-7; 9 bases fit TRBD1. The junction had 11 bases not matched to a gene; V was cut back by 6 bases and J by 2 bases. Looked up from germline, CDR1 is SQVTM and CDR2 is ANQGSEA. This CDR3 is 15 amino acids long. This chain's CDR3 is CSVELGQGRTYEQYF. The DNA of the CDR3 is TGCAGCGTGGAACTAGGACAGGGGCGCACCTACGAGCAGTACTTC.

This chain uses TRBV27 with TRBJ2-4; 7 bases are a match to TRBD2. CDR3 length equals 15 residues. Germline loops: CDR1 MNHEY, CDR2 SMNVEV (reference sequence). V was pared by 4 bases and J by 8 bases, with 11 bases of the junction left unmatched. The CDR3 here is CASSSYREEGDIQYF. CDR3 DNA: TGTGCCAGCAGTTCATACCGGGAGGAAGGGGACATTCAGTACTTC.

J is TRBJ2-7 and V is TRBV4-1; the D is unclear. The V gene's germline CDR1 is MGHRA and CDR2 YSYEKL. This CDR3 contains 17 residues. V gave up 1 base and J gave up 4 bases, with 20 bases separating them. This CDR3 is CASSQANQGFLAYEQYF. The CDR3 DNA reads TGCGCCAGCAGCCAAGCGAACCAAGGCTTCCTGGCATACGAGCAGTACTTC.

This sequence joins TRBV7-9 and TRBJ2-1, with TRBD2 as a possible D gene (7 bases). Deletions cut 8 bases from V and 5 bases from J, with 13 bases between. Germline lookup yields CDR1 SEHNR and CDR2 FQNEAQ (reference sequence). This CDR3 region has 13 residues. Here the CDR3 DNA reads TGTGCCAGCCGGGGGGCCAGCCACAATGAGCAGTTCTTC. It encodes CASRGASHNEQFF. The entire variable domain, with the rest obtained from reference TRBV7-9 and TRBJ2-1, is as follows: DTGVSQNPRHKITKRGQNVTFRCDPISEHNRLYWYRQTLGQGPEFLTYFQNEAQLEKSRLLSDRFSAERPKGSFSTLEIQRTEQGDSAMYLCASRGASHNEQFFGPGTRLTVL.

The V gene is TRBV9, the J gene TRBJ2-2, with no clear D. From germline, CDR1 is SGDLS and CDR2 YYNGEE. The CDR3 contains 11 residues. The V end lost 7 bases, the J end lost 6 bases, and 7 bases lay between the germline ends. The CDR3 nucleotides are TGTGCCAGCGCGGTCCCCGGGGAGCTGTTTTTT. It translates to CASAVPGELFF. The whole variable domain, filled in from reference TRBV9 and TRBJ2-2, reads DSGVTQTPKHLITATGQRVTLRCSPRSGDLSVYWYQQSLDQGLQFLIQYYNGEERAKGNILERFSAQQFPDLHSELNLSSLELGDSALYFCASAVPGELFFGEGSRLTVL.